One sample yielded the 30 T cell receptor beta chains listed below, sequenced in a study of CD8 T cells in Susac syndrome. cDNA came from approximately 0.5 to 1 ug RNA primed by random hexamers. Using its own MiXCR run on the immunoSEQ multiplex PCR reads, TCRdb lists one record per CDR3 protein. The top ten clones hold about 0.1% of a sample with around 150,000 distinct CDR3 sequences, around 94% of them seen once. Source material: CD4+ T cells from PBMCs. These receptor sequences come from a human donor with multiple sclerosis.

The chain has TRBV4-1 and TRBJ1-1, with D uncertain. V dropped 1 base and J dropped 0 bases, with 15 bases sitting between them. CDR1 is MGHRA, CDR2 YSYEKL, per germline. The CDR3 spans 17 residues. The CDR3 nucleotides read TGCGCCAGCAGCCAAGTGTATCGGAAAGGTATGAACACTGAAGCTTTCTTT. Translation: CASSQVYRKGMNTEAFF.

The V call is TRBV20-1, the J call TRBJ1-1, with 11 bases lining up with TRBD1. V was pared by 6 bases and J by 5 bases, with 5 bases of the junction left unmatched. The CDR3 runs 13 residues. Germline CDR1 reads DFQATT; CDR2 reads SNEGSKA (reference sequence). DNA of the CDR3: TGCAGTGCGGAGGACAGGGGGCGAACTGAAGCTTTCTTT. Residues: CSAEDRGRTEAFF.

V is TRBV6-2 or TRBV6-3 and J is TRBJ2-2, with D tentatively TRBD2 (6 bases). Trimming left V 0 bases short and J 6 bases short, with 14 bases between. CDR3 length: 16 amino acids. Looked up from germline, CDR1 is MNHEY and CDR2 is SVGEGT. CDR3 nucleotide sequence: TGTGCCAGCAGTTACTCTATGGGACTTCCCTCCGGGGAGCTGTTTTTT. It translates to CASSYSMGLPSGELFF.

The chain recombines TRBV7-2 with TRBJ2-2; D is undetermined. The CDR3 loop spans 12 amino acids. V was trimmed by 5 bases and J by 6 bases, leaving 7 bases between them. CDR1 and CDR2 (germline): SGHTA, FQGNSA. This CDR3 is CASSGYAGELFF. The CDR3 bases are TGTGCCAGCAGCGGATATGCCGGGGAGCTGTTTTTT.

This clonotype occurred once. The CDR3 nucleotides read TGCAGCGTTGAAGGCGGAAGCGGGAGTCTCCCGGCCCCAGATACGCAGTATTTT. This sequence encodes CSVEGGSGSLPAPDTQYF. The chain has TRBV29-1 and TRBJ2-3, with TRBD2 identical over 8 bases. The CDR3 is 18 residues long. V was clipped by 1 base and J by 4 bases; unmatched bases: 16. CDR1 and CDR2 from the germline V gene are SQVTM and ANQGSEA.

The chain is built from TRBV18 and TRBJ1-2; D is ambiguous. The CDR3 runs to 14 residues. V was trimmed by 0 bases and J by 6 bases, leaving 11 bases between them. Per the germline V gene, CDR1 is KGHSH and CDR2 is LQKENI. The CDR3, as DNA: TGTGCCAGCTCACCACCCGCCGAATTGAATGGCTACACCTTC. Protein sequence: CASSPPAELNGYTF.

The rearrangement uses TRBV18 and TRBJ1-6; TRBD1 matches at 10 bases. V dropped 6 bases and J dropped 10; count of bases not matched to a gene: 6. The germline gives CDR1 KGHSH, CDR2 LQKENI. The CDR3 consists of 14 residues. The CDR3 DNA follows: TGTGCCAGCTCTCCCGGGACAGGGGACTCACCCCTCCACTTT. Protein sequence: CASSPGTGDSPLHF.

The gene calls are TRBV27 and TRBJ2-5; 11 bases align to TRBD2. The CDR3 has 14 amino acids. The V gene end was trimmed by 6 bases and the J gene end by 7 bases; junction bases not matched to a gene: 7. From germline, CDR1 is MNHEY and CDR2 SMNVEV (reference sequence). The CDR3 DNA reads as TGTGCCAGCAGGGGACTAGCGGCCAGGGGGACCCAGTACTTC. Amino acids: CASRGLAARGTQYF.

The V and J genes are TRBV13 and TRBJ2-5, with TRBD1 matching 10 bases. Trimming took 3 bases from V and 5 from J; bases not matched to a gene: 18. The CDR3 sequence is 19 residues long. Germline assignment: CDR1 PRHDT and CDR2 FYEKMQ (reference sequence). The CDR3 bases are TGTGCCAGCAGCTTTCGCTCTGGATTCTGGGACAGGGGAGGGGAGACCCAGTACTTC. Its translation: CASSFRSGFWDRGGETQYF.

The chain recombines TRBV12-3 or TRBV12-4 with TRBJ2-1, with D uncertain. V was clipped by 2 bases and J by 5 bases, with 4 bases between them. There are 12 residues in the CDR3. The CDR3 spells CASSLWDNEQFF. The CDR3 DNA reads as TGTGCCAGCAGTTTATGGGACAATGAGCAGTTCTTC.

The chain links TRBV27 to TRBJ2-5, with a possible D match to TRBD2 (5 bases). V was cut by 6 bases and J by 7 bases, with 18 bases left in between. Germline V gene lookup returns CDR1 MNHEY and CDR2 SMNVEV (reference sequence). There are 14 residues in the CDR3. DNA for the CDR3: TGTGCCAGCAGCCACCAAATACTAGGAGGGACCCAGTACTTC. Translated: CASSHQILGGTQYF.

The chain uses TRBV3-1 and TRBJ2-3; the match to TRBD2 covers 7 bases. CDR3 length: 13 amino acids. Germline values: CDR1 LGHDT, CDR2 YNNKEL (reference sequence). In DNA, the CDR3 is TGTGCGGTCGGGGGGATACTCACAGATACGCAGTATTTT. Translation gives CAVGGILTDTQYF.

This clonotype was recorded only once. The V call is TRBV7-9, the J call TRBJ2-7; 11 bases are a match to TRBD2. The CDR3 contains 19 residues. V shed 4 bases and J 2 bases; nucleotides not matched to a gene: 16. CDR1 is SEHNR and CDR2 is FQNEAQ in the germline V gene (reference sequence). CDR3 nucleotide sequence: TGTGCCAGCAGCTCAGGTTCGATTAGCGGGAGGGTGAGGACCTACGAGCAGTACTTC. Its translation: CASSSGSISGRVRTYEQYF.

The CDR3 sequence is CASRPTSGRSEQYF. The CDR3 DNA follows: TGTGCCAGCAGACCGACTAGCGGGAGGAGCGAGCAGTACTTC. The V gene is TRBV14, the J gene TRBJ2-7, with 13 bases that match TRBD2. The CDR3 spans 14 residues. CDR1 is SGHDN, CDR2 FVKESK, per germline. Trimming removed 6 bases from V and 6 bases from J; junction bases left unmatched: 5.

The CDR3 sequence is CASSQGGQGIANYGYTF. As DNA, the CDR3 is TGTGCCAGCAGCCAAGGGGGACAGGGGATTGCTAACTATGGCTACACCTTC. The chain combines TRBV3-1 with TRBJ1-2, with 10 bases lining up with TRBD1. J lost 0 bases, V lost 1 base, and 5 bases had no gene match. This CDR3 region has 17 residues. From germline, CDR1 is LGHDT and CDR2 YNNKEL (reference sequence).

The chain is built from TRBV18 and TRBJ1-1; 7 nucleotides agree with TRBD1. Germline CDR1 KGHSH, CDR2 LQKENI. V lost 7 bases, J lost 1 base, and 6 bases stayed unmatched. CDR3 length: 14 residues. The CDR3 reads CASYSDRENTEAFF. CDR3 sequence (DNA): TGTGCCAGCTATTCTGACAGGGAGAACACTGAAGCTTTCTTT.

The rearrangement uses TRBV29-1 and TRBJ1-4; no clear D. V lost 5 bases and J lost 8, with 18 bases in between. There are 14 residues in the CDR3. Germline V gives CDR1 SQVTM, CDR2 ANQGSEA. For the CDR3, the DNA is TGCAGCGTTACCCGCACGAATTCTAGGGAAAAACTGTTTTTT. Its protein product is CSVTRTNSREKLFF. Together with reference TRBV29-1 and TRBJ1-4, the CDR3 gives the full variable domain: SAVISQKPSRDICQRGTSLTIQCQVDSQVTMMFWYRQQPGQSLTLIATANQGSEATYESGFVIDKFPISRPNLTFSTLTVSNMSPEDSSIYLCSVTRTNSREKLFFGSGTQLSVL.

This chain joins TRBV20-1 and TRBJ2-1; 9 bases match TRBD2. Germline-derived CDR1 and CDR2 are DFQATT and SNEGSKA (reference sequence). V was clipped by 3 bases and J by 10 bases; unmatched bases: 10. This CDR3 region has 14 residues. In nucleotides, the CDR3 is TGCAGTGCTAGGTATAGCGGGAGTTCGGGGGAGCAGTTCTTC. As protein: CSARYSGSSGEQFF.

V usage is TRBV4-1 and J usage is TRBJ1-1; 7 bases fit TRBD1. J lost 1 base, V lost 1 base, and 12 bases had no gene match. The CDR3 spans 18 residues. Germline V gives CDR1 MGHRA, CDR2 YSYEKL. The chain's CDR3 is CASSQAVFLQGRNTEAFF. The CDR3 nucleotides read TGCGCCAGCAGCCAAGCGGTGTTCTTACAGGGGAGGAACACTGAAGCTTTCTTT.

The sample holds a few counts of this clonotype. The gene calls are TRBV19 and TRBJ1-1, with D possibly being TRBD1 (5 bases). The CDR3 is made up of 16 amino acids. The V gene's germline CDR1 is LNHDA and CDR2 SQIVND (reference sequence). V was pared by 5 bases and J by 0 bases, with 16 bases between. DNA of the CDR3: TGTGCCAGTAGTCCGCGACAGATTGTTATGAACACTGAAGCTTTCTTT. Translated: CASSPRQIVMNTEAFF.

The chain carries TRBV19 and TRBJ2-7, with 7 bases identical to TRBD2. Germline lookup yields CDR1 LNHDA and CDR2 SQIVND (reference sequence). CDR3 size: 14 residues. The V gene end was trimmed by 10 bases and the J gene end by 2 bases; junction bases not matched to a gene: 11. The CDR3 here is CATASGTNTYEQYF. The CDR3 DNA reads TGTGCCACCGCAAGCGGGACCAATACCTACGAGCAGTACTTC.

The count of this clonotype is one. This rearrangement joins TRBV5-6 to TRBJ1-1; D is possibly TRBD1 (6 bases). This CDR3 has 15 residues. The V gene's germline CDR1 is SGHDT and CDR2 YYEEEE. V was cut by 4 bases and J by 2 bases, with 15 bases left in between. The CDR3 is CASSTDWGANTEAFF. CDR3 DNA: TGTGCCAGCAGCACCGACTGGGGGGCCAACACTGAAGCTTTCTTT. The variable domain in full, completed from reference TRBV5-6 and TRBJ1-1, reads DAGVTQSPTHLIKTRGQQVTLRCSPKSGHDTVSWYQQALGQGPQFIFQYYEEEERQRGNFPDRFSGHQFPNYSSELNVNALLLGDSALYLCASSTDWGANTEAFFGQGTRLTVV.

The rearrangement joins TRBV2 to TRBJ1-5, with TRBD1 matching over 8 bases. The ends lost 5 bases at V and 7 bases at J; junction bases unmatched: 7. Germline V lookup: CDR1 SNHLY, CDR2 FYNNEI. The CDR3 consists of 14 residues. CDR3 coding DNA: TGTGCCAGCAGTTTACAGGGGGTAGGGCAGCCCCAGCATTTT. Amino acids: CASSLQGVGQPQHF.

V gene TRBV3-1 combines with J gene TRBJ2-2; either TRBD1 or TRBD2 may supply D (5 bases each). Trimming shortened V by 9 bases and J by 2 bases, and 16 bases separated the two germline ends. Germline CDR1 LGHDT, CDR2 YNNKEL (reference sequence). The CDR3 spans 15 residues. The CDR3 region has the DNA TGTGCCAGTCGACTTACCGGGACCAACACCGGGGAGCTGTTTTTT. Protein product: CASRLTGTNTGELFF.

DNA for the CDR3: TGTGCCTGCCCGCGGCGCTCTGGGGCCAACGTCCTGACTTTC. Amino acids: CACPRRSGANVLTF. The chain employs TRBV30 and TRBJ2-6, with D unclear. The germline V gene has CDR1 GTSNPN and CDR2 SVGIG (reference sequence). Trimming pared 6 bases from V and 0 bases from J, leaving 9 bases between. The CDR3 runs 14 residues.

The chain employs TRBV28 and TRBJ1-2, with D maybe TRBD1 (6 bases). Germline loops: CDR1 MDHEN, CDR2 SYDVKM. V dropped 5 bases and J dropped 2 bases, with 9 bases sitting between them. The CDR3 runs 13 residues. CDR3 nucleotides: TGTGCCAGCAGTACCGACAGGAACTATGGCTACACCTTC. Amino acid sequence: CASSTDRNYGYTF.

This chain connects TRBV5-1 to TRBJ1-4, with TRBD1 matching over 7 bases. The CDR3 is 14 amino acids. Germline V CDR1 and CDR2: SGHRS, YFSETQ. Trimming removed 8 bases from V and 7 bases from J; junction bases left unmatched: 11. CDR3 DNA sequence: TGCGCCAGTGCAACTCGACAGGGCGGTGAAAAACTGTTTTTT. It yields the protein CASATRQGGEKLFF.

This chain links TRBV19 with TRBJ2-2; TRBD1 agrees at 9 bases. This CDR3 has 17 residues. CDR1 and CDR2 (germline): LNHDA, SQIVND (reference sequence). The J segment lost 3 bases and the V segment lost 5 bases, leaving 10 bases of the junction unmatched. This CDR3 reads CASSSHLQGADTGELFF. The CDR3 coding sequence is TGTGCCAGTAGTTCCCACCTACAGGGGGCCGACACCGGGGAGCTGTTTTTT.

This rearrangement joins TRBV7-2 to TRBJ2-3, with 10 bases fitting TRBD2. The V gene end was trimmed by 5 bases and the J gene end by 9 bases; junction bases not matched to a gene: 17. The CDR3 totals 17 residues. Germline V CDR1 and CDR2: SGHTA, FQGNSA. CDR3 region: CASSSRTSGSRTLTQYF. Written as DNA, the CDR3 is TGTGCCAGCAGCAGCCGGACTAGCGGAAGCAGGACCTTAACGCAGTATTTT. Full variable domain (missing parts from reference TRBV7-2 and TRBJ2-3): GAGVSQSPSNKVTEKGKDVELRCDPISGHTALYWYRQSLGQGLEFLIYFQGNSAPDKSGLPSDRFSAERTGGSVSTLTIQRTQQEDSAVYLCASSSRTSGSRTLTQYFGPGTRLTVL.

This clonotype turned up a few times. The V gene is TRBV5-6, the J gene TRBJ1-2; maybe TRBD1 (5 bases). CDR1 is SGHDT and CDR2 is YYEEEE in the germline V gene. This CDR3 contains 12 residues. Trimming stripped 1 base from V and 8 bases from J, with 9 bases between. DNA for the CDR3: TGTGCCAGCAGCTTGCGGGGCCACGGCTACACCTTC. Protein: CASSLRGHGYTF.